What follows are 8 T cell receptor beta chains derived from one specimen sequenced in a study of cytomegalovirus exposure and HLA in healthy donors. Primers included in the PCR were 60 Vbeta and 13 Jbeta primers. Profiling relied on immunoSEQ multiplex PCR, and the TCRdb table lists in-frame clones only, not all of them. The data contain 93,000 or so clones, 60% to 80% of them singletons. Sequencing was done on a sample of PBMCs. The receptors shown here come from a man aged 50-59 years in good health and CMV-seropositive.

CDR3 region: CSVTGTVSYEQYF. The CDR3, as DNA: TGCAGCGTTACCGGGACAGTCTCCTACGAGCAGTACTTC. The chain couples TRBV29-1 to TRBJ2-7; 7 nucleotides agree with TRBD1. Germline CDR1 is SQVTM and CDR2 is ANQGSEA. V shed 5 bases, J shed 0 bases, and the junction held 4 bases outside the gene matches. The CDR3 is 13 residues long.

The CDR3 loop reads CASSLATSTDTQYF. As DNA, the CDR3 is TGTGCCAGCAGCTTAGCCACTAGCACAGATACGCAGTATTTT. This rearrangement joins TRBV7-6 to TRBJ2-3; unclear D gene. Germline CDR1 is SGHVS and CDR2 is FNYEAQ. The germline V and J ends were trimmed by 0 bases and 0 bases, with 4 bases remaining between them. The CDR3 totals 14 residues.

This chain connects TRBV19 to TRBJ1-5, with D maybe TRBD1 (6 bases). The germline V gene encodes CDR1 LNHDA and CDR2 SQIVND (reference sequence). Trimming took off 3 bases at V and 2 bases at J, with 20 bases between the two ends. There are 18 residues in the CDR3. The CDR3 bases are TGTGCCAGTAGTATTAACAGGGAACCCCTTGGGGGCAATCAGCCCCAGCATTTT. This translates into CASSINREPLGGNQPQHF. Variable domain in full (rest from reference TRBV19 and TRBJ1-5): DGGITQSPKYLFRKEGQNVTLSCEQNLNHDAMYWYRQDPGQGLRLIYYSQIVNDFQKGDIAEGYSVSREKKESFPLTVTSAQKNPTAFYLCASSINREPLGGNQPQHFGDGTRLSIL.

The CDR3 sequence: CASSSAGGPGEKLFF. CDR3 coding DNA: TGTGCCAGCAGCTCTGCGGGGGGGCCTGGTGAAAAACTGTTTTTT. The chain recombines TRBV5-4 with TRBJ1-4; tentative D call: TRBD1 (6 bases). Trimming cost V 3 bases and J 7 bases, with 16 bases left between them. CDR1 is SGHNT, CDR2 YYREEE, per germline (reference sequence). This CDR3 is built from 15 residues.

This chain uses TRBV14 with TRBJ2-1, with 13 bases that match TRBD2. The CDR3 has 14 residues. The V segment lost 2 bases and the J segment 10 bases; nucleotides outside the gene matches: 2. Germline CDR1 reads SGHDN; CDR2 reads FVKESK. CDR3 nucleotides: TGTGCCAGCAGCCAATGGGGACTAGCGGGAGAGCAGTTCTTC. Encoded protein: CASSQWGLAGEQFF. Complete variable domain (other parts from reference TRBV14 and TRBJ2-1): EAGVTQFPSHSVIEKGQTVTLRCDPISGHDNLYWYRRVMGKEIKFLLHFVKESKQDESGMPNNRFLAERTGGTYSTLKVQPAELEDSGVYFCASSQWGLAGEQFFGPGTRLTVL.

The chain has TRBV29-1 and TRBJ2-2, with 8 positions matching TRBD1. The ends lost 7 bases at V and 2 bases at J; junction bases unmatched: 6. The V gene's germline CDR1 is SQVTM and CDR2 ANQGSEA. The CDR3 sequence is 14 residues long. The CDR3 is CSGTGQGNTGELFF. The CDR3 nucleotides read TGCAGCGGCACAGGACAGGGCAACACCGGGGAGCTGTTTTTT.

CDR3: CASSLDSSGNTIYF. CDR3 nucleotides: TGTGCCAGCAGTTTGGACAGCTCTGGAAACACCATATATTTT. This chain joins TRBV2 and TRBJ1-3; D might be TRBD1 (6 bases). V dropped 5 bases and J dropped 0 bases, with 8 bases sitting between them. The length of the CDR3 is 14 residues. The germline V gene has CDR1 SNHLY and CDR2 FYNNEI.

The sample holds one count of this clone. This sequence joins TRBV14 and TRBJ2-5; 9 positions agree with TRBD2. The J call may be mistaken, given a closer DNA end match to TRBJ2-7. Germline CDR1 SGHDN, CDR2 FVKESK. The CDR3 has 15 amino acids. CDR3 region: CASSKMAGGQNEQYF. In DNA form, the CDR3 reads TGTGCCAGCAGCAAAATGGCGGGAGGGCAAAACGAGCAGTACTTC.